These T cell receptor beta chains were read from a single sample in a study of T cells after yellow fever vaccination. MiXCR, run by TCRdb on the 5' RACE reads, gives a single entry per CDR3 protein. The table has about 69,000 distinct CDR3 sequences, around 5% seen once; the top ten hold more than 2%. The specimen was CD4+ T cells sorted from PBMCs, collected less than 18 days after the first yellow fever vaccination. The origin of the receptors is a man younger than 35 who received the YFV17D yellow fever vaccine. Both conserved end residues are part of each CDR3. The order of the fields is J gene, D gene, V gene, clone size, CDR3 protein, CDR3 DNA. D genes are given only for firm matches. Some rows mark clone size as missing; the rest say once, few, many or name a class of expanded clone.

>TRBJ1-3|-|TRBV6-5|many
CASSYGRGPGNTIYF
TGTGCCAGCAGTTACGGGCGGGGGCCTGGAAACACCATATATTTT
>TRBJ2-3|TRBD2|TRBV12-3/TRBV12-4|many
CASSSFDPWGGTQDTQYF
TGTGCCAGCAGTTCTTTTGACCCTTGGGGGGGGACTCAAGATACGCAGTATTTT
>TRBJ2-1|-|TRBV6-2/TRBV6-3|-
CASCQGINEQFF
TGTGCCAGCTGCCAGGGCATAAATGAGCAGTTCTTC
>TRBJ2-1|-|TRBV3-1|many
CASSAYTGREKNNEQFF
TGTGCCAGCAGCGCCTATACGGGCAGGGAAAAGAACAATGAGCAGTTCTTC
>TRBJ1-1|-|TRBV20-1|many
CSARSRRGVNTEAFF
TGCAGTGCTAGAAGCCGCCGAGGGGTGAACACTGAAGCTTTCTTT
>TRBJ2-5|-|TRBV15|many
CATSRDQGTQYF
TGTGCCACCAGCAGAGATCAGGGGACCCAGTACTTC
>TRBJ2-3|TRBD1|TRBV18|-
CASSPRGQGGTDTQYF
TGTGCCAGCTCACCACGGGGACAGGGGGGCACAGATACGCAGTATTTT
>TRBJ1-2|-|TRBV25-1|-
CASSGLQFYGYTF
TGTGCCAGCAGTGGTTTACAGTTCTATGGCTACACCTTC
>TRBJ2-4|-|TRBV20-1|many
CSAPPQQGAKDIQYF
TGCAGTGCCCCCCCCCAACAGGGAGCCAAGGACATTCAGTACTTC
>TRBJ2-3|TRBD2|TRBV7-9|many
CAGGGIGADTQYF
TGTGCTGGGGGGGGTATAGGTGCAGATACGCAGTATTTT
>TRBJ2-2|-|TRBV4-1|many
CASSQFVTGELFF
TGCGCCAGCAGCCAATTCGTGACCGGGGAGCTGTTTTTT
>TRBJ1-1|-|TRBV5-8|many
CASTTRGPEAFF
TGTGCCAGCACCACGCGGGGGCCCGAAGCTTTCTTT
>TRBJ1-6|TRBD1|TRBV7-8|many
CASSVRRGGNSPLHF
TGTGCCAGCAGCGTCCGCAGGGGGGGAAATTCACCCCTCCACTTT
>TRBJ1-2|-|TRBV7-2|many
CASSLGRNAYGYTF
TGTGCCAGCAGCTTAGGCCGGAATGCATATGGCTACACCTTC
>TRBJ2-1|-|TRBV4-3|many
CASSQESYNEQFF
TGCGCCAGCAGCCAAGAGTCCTACAATGAGCAGTTCTTC
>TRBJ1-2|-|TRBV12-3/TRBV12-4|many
CASSLGRSLYGYTF
TGTGCCAGCAGTTTAGGACGGTCCCTCTATGGCTACACCTTC
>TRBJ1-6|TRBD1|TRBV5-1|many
CASSSGTVGSYNSPLHF
TGCGCCAGCAGCTCCGGGACAGTCGGCTCCTATAATTCACCCCTCCACTTT
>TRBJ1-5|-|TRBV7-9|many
CASSFHAGSYSNQPQHF
TGTGCCAGCAGCTTTCACGCAGGGTCTTATAGCAATCAGCCCCAGCATTTT
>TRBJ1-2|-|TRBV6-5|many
CASSYRPAALNYGYTF
TGTGCCAGCAGTTACCGTCCAGCAGCATTAAACTATGGCTACACCTTC
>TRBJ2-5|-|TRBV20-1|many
CSAPKAGKETQYF
TGCAGTGCACCGAAGGCGGGGAAAGAGACCCAGTACTTC
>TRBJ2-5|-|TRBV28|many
CASSRGLDFRKETQYF
TGTGCCAGCAGTAGGGGACTGGATTTCCGCAAAGAGACCCAGTACTTC
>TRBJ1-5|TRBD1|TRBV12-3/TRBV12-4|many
CASSFADRANQPQHF
TGTGCCAGCAGCTTCGCCGACAGGGCTAATCAGCCCCAGCATTTT
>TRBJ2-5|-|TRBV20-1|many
CSARDLVDPSGSETQYF
TGCAGTGCTAGAGATTTGGTGGACCCCTCTGGATCGGAGACCCAGTACTTC
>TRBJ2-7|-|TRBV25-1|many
CASSERGRAYEQYF
TGTGCCAGCAGTGAAAGAGGCAGGGCCTACGAGCAGTACTTC
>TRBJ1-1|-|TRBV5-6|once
CASSPGLTYTEAFF
TGTGCCAGCAGCCCCGGGCTCACCTACACTGAAGCTTTCTTT
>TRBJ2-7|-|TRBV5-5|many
CASSTTVSGDDEQYF
TGTGCCAGCAGCACAACCGTTTCGGGGGACGACGAGCAGTACTTC
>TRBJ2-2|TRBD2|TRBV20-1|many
CSAHKRGGGELFF
TGCAGTGCTCACAAGCGGGGAGGCGGGGAGCTGTTTTTT
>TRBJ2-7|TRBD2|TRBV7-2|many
CASSPGLAGIEQYF
TGTGCCAGCAGCCCGGGACTAGCGGGGATCGAGCAGTACTTC
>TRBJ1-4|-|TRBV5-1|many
CASSLESGALGEKLFF
TGCGCCAGCAGCTTGGAGTCAGGGGCGCTCGGGGAAAAACTGTTTTTT
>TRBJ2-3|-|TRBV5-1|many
CASSLGTREDTQYF
TGCGCCAGCAGCTTAGGGACTCGCGAGGATACGCAGTATTTT
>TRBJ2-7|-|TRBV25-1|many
CASSDPGSAYEQYF
TGTGCCAGCAGTGACCCGGGGTCCGCCTACGAGCAGTACTTC
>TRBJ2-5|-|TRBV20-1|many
CSARGGAGETQYF
TGCAGTGCTAGAGGGGGGGCGGGAGAGACCCAGTACTTC
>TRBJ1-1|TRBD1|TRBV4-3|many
CASSQADRLRTEAFF
TGCGCCAGCAGCCAGGCGGACAGGCTAAGGACTGAAGCTTTCTTT
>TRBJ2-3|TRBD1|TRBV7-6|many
CASSFAGTGRSTDTQYF
TGTGCCAGCAGCTTCGCCGGGACAGGGAGGAGCACAGATACGCAGTATTTT
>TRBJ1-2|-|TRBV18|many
CASSPGGYGYTF
TGTGCCAGCTCACCGGGGGGATATGGCTACACCTTC
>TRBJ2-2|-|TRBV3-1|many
CASSRAATGELFF
TGTGCCAGCAGTCGAGCAGCCACCGGGGAGCTGTTTTTT
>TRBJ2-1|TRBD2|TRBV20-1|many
CSARSPSGPNEQFF
TGCAGTGCCAGATCCCCTAGCGGGCCCAATGAGCAGTTCTTC
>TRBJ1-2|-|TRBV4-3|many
CASSHSSGNYGYTF
TGCGCCAGCAGCCATAGTTCAGGGAACTATGGCTACACCTTC
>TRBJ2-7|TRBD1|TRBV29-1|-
CIVVIWGTGSSYEQYF
TGCATCGTTGTAATCTGGGGGACAGGGAGCTCCTACGAGCAGTACTTC
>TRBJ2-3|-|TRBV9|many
CASSAYRSTDTQYF
TGTGCCAGCAGCGCTTACAGGTCCACAGATACGCAGTATTTT
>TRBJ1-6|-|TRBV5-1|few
CASSQTPGAINSPLHF
TGCGCCAGCAGCCAAACCCCCGGAGCTATCAATTCACCCCTCCACTTT
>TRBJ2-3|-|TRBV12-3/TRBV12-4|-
CASSLLARGLKGSTDTQYF
TGTGCCAGCAGTTTGCTGGCCCGGGGACTTAAAGGTAGCACAGATACGCAGTATTTT
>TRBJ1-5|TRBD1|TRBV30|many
CAWSVTTGGGQPQHF
TGTGCCTGGAGTGTTACGACAGGGGGAGGTCAGCCCCAGCATTTT
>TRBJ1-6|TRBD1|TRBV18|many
CASSSSGTGGAGNSPLHF
TGTGCCAGCTCATCATCCGGGACAGGGGGCGCGGGTAATTCACCCCTCCACTTT
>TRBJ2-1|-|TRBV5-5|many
CASSLAEKGNEQFF
TGTGCCAGCAGCTTGGCCGAGAAAGGCAATGAGCAGTTCTTC
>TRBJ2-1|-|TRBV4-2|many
CASSQDLAGASYNEQFF
TGTGCCAGCAGCCAAGATTTAGCAGGGGCCTCCTACAATGAGCAGTTCTTC
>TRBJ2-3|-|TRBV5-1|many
CASSLVSAAGSTDTQYF
TGCGCCAGCAGCTTGGTTAGTGCCGCAGGTAGCACAGATACGCAGTATTTT
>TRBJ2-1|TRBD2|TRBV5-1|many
CASSWRGVGNEQFF
TGCGCCAGCAGCTGGCGGGGGGTGGGAAATGAGCAGTTCTTC
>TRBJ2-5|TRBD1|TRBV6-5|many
CASRGRRDRGQETQYF
TGTGCCAGCAGGGGCAGACGAGACAGGGGGCAGGAGACCCAGTACTTC
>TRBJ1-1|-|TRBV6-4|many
CASSEQGGTEAFF
TGTGCCAGCAGTGAACAGGGAGGCACTGAAGCTTTCTTT
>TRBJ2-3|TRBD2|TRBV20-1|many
CSAAFGGSNTDTQYF
TGCAGTGCCGCCTTCGGGGGGAGCAACACAGATACGCAGTATTTT
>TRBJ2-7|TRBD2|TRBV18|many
CASSPTGGVYEQYF
TGTGCCAGCTCACCGACCGGGGGGGTTTACGAGCAGTACTTC
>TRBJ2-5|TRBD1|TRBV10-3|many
CAISDRGETQYF
TGTGCCATCAGTGACAGGGGGGAGACCCAGTACTTC
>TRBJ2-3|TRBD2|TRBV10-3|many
CATGLAGGRPGTDTQYF
TGTGCCACCGGACTAGCGGGGGGCCGCCCTGGCACAGATACGCAGTATTTT
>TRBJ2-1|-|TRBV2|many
CASSEYMEQFF
TGTGCCAGCAGTGAATACATGGAGCAGTTCTTC
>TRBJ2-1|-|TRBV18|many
CASSRDYNEQFF
TGTGCCAGCTCACGCGACTACAATGAGCAGTTCTTC
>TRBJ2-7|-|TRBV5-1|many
CASSLDSEQYF
TGCGCCAGCAGCTTGGATAGCGAGCAGTACTTC
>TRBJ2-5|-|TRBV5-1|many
CASSLATNQETQYF
TGCGCCAGCAGCTTAGCCACCAACCAAGAGACCCAGTACTTC
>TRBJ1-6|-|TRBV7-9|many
CASSLNSESPLHF
TGTGCCAGCAGCTTGAACAGCGAGTCACCCCTCCACTTT